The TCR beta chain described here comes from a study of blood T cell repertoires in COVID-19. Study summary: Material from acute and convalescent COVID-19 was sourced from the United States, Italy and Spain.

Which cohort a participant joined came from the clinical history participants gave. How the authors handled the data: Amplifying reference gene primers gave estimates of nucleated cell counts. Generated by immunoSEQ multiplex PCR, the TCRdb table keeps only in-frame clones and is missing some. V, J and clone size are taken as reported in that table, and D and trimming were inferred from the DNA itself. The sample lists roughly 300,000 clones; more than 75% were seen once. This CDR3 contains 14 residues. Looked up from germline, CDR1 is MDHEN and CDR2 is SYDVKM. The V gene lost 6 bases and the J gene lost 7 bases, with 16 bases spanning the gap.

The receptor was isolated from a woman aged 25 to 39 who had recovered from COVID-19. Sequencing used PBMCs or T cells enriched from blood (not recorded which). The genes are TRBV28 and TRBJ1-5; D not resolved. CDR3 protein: CASSLAPGGQPQHF. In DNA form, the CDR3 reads TGTGCCAGCAGCTTGGCCCCGGGAGGGCAGCCCCAGCATTTT.